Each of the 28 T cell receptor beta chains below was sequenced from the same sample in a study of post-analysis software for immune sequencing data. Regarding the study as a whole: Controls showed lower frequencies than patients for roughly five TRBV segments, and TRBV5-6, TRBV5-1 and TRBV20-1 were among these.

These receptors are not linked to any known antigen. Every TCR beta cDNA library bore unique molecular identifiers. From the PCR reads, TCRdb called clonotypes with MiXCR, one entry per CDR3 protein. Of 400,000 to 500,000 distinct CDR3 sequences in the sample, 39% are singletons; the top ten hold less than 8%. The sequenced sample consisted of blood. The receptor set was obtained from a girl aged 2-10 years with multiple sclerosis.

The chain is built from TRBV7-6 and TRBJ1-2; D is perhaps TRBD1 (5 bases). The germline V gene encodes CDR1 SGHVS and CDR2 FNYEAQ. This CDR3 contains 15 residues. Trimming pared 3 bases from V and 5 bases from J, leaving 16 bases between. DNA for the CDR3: TGTGCCAGCAGCTTCGGTGGGGGGTCGAGTTATGGCTACACCTTC. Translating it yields CASSFGGGSSYGYTF.

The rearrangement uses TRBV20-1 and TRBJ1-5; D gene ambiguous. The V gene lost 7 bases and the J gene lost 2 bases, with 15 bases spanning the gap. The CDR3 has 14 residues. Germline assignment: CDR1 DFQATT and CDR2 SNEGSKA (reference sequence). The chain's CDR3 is CSVTTGKGNQPQHF. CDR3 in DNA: TGCAGTGTAACGACCGGGAAGGGCAATCAGCCCCAGCATTTT.

In DNA, the CDR3 is TGCGCCAGCAGGCCACTAGCGGGTGGCTCCTACGAGCAGTACTTC. Translated: CASRPLAGGSYEQYF. This sequence joins TRBV5-1 and TRBJ2-7; 9 bases are a match to TRBD2. The V segment lost 5 bases and the J segment 0 bases; nucleotides outside the gene matches: 6. Germline V lookup: CDR1 SGHRS, CDR2 YFSETQ. The CDR3 loop spans 15 amino acids.

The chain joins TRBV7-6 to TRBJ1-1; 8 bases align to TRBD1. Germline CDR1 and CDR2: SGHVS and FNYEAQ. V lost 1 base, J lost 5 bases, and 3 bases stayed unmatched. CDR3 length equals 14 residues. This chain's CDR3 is CASSLGTGMTEAFF. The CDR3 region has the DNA TGTGCCAGCAGCTTAGGGACAGGGATGACTGAAGCTTTCTTT. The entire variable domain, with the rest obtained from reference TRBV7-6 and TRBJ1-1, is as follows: GAGVSQSPRYKVTKRGQDVALRCDPISGHVSLYWYRQALGQGPEFLTYFNYEAQQDKSGLPNDRFSAERPEGSISTLTIQRTEQRDSAMYRCASSLGTGMTEAFFGQGTRLTVV.

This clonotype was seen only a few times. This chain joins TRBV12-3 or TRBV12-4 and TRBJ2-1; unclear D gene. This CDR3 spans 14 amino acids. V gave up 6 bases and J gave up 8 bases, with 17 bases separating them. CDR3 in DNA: TGTGCCAGCAGCCCTCACCAGCCCCGCGATGAGCAGTTCTTC. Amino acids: CASSPHQPRDEQFF.

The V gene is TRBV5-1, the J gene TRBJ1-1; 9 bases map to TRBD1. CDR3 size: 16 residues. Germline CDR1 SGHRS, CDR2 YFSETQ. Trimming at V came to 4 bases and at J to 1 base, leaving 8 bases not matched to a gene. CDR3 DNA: TGCGCCAGCAGCGTCCGGGACAGGGACTCGAACACTGAAGCTTTCTTT. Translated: CASSVRDRDSNTEAFF.

CDR3 in DNA: TGTGCCAGCAATACAATATACAATGAGCAGTTCTTC. It is translated as CASNTIYNEQFF. The gene calls are TRBV6-5 and TRBJ2-1; no clear D gene. The CDR3 length is 12 residues. Trimming removed 7 bases at V and 4 bases at J, with 8 bases between. Germline V gene lookup returns CDR1 MNHEY and CDR2 SVGAGI.

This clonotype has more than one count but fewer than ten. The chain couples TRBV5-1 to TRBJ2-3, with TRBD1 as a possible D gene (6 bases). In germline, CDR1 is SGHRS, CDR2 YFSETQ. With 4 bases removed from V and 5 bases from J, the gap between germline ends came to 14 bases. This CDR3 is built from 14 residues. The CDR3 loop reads CASSIGTTLDTQYF. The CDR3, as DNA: TGCGCCAGCAGCATCGGGACAACCTTAGATACGCAGTATTTT. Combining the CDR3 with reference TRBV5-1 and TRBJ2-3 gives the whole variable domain KAGVTQTPRYLIKTRGQQVTLSCSPISGHRSVSWYQQTPGQGLQFLFEYFSETQRNKGNFPGRFSGRQFSNSRSEMNVSTLELGDSALYLCASSIGTTLDTQYFGPGTRLTVL.

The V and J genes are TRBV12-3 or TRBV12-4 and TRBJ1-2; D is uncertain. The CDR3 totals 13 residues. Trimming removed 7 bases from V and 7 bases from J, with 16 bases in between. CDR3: CASTLLGPGGYTF. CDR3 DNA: TGTGCCAGCACCCTTCTCGGGCCGGGTGGCTACACCTTC.

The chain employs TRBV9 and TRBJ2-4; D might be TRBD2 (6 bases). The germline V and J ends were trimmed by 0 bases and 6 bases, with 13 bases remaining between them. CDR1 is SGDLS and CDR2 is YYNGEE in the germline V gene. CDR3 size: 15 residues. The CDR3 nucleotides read TGTGCCAGCAGCGTAGGCGCCAGGGAGGCAAACATTCAGTACTTC. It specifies CASSVGAREANIQYF.

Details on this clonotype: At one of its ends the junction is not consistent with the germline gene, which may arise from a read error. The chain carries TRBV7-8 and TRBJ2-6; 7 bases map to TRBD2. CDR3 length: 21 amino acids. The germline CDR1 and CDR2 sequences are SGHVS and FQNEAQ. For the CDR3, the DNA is TGTGCCAGCAGCCAAACCCGGGGGGTTGGGTATCTGGCTTCTGGGGCCAACGTCCGGACTTTC. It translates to CASSQTRGVGYLASGANVRTF.

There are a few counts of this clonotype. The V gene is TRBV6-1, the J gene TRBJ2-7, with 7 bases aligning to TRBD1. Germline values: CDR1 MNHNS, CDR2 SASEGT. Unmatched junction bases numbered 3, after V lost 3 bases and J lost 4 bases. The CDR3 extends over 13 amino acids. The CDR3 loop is CASSERQGYEQYF. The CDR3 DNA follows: TGTGCCAGCAGTGAGAGACAGGGATACGAGCAGTACTTC.

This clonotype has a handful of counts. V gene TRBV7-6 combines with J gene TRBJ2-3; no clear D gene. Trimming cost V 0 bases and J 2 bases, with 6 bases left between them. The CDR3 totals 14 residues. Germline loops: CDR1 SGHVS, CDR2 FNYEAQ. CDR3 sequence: CASSLADNTDTQYF. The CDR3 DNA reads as TGTGCCAGCAGCTTAGCTGACAACACAGATACGCAGTATTTT.

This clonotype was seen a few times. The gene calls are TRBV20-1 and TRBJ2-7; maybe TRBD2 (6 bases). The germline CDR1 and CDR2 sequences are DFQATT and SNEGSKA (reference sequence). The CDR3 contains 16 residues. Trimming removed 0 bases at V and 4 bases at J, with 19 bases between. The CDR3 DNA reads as TGCAGTGCTAGAGACGTTCACCCGGGACTCGGGTACGAGCAGTACTTC. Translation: CSARDVHPGLGYEQYF.

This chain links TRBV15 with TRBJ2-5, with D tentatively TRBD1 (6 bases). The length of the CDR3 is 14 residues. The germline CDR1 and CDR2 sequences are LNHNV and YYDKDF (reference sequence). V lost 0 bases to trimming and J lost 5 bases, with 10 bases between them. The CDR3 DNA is TGTGCCACCAGCAGAGATCAGGGGCCGGAGACCCAGTACTTC. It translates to CATSRDQGPETQYF. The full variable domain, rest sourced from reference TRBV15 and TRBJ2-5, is DAMVIQNPRYQVTQFGKPVTLSCSQTLNHNVMYWYQQKSSQAPKLLFHYYDKDFNNEADTPDNFQSRRPNTSFCFLDIRSPGLGDTAMYLCATSRDQGPETQYFGPGTRLLVL.

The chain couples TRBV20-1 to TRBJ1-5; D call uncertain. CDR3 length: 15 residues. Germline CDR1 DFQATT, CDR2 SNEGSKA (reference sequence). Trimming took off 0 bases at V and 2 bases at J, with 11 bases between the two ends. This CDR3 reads CSAREGPTRNQPQHF. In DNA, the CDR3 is TGCAGTGCTAGAGAGGGCCCTACACGCAATCAGCCCCAGCATTTT.

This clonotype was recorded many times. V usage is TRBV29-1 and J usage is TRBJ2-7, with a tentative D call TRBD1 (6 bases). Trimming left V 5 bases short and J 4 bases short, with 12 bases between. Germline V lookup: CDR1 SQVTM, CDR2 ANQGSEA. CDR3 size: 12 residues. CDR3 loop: CSVRSDRYEQYF. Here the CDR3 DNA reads TGCAGCGTTAGAAGCGACAGGTACGAGCAGTACTTC.

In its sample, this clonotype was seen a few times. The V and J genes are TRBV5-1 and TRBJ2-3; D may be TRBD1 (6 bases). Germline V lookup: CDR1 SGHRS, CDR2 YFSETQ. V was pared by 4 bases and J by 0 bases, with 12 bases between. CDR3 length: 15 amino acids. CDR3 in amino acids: CASSRTAPSTDTQYF. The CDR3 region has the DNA TGCGCCAGCAGCCGGACAGCCCCAAGCACAGATACGCAGTATTTT.

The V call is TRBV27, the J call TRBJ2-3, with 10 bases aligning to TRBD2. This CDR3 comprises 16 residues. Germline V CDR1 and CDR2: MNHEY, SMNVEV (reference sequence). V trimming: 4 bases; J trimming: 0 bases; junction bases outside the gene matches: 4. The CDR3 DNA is TGTGCCAGCAGTTCGGGACTAGCGTACAGCACAGATACGCAGTATTTT. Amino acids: CASSSGLAYSTDTQYF.

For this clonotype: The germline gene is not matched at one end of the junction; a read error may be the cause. CDR3 residues: CRASDKLAHEQFF. Written as DNA, the CDR3 is TGCAGGGCTAGTGATAAGCTAGCCCATGAGCAGTTCTTC. The chain links TRBV20-1 to TRBJ2-1; weak D call: TRBD2 (5 bases). The CDR3 totals 13 residues. Germline V gene sequence: CDR1 DFQATT, CDR2 SNEGSKA (reference sequence).

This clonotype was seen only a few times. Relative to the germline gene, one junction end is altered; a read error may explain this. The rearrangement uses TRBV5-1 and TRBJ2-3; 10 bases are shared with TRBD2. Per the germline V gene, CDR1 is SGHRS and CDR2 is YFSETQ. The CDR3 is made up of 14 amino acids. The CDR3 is CASTKRGGLDTRYF. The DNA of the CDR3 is TGCGCCAGCACGAAGCGGGGGGGCCTAGATACGCGGTATTTT.

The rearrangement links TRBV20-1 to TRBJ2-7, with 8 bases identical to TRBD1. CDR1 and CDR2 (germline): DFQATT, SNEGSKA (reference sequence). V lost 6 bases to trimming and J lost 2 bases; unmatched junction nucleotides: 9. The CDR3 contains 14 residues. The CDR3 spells CSASNATGAYEQYF. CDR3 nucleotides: TGCAGTGCCTCTAACGCGACAGGGGCCTACGAGCAGTACTTC.

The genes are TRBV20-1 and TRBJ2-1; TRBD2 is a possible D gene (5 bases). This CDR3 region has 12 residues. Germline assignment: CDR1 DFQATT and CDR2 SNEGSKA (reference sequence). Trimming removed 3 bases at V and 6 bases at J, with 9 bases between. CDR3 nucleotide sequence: TGCAGTGCTAGTGGAGGCGGCAATGAGCAGTTCTTC. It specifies CSASGGGNEQFF.

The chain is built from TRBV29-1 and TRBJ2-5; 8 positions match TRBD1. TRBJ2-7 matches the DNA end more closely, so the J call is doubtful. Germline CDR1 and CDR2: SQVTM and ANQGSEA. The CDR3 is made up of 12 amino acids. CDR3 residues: CSVRTGWDEQYF. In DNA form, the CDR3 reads TGCAGCGTTCGGACAGGGTGGGACGAGCAGTACTTC.

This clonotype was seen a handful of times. The CDR3 reads CASSPEGLNGRTQYF. CDR3 in DNA: TGTGCCAGCAGTCCTGAGGGACTAAATGGGAGAACCCAGTACTTC. The V call is TRBV2, the J call TRBJ2-5, with TRBD2 identical over 7 bases. The V gene's germline CDR1 is SNHLY and CDR2 FYNNEI. V gave up 5 bases and J gave up 8 bases; unmatched junction bases: 14. CDR3 length equals 15 residues.

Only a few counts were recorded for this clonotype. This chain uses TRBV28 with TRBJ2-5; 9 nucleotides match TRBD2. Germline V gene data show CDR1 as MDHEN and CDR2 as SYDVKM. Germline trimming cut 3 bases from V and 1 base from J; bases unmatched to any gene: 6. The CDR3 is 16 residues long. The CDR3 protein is CASSLTRLAVQETQYF. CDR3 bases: TGTGCCAGCAGTTTGACCAGACTAGCGGTCCAAGAGACCCAGTACTTC.

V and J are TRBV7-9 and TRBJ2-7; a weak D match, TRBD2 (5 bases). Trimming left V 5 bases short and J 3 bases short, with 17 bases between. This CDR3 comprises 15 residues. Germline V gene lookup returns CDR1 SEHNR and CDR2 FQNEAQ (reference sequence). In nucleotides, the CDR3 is TGTGCCAGCAGCCTCACGGGGAGTACCAACTACGAGCAGTACTTC. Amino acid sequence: CASSLTGSTNYEQYF.

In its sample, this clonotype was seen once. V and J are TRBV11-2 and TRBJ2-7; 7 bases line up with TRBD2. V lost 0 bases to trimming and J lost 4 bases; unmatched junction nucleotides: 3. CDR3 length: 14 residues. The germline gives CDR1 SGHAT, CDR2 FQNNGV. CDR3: CASSLDLGGYEQYF. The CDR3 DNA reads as TGTGCCAGCAGCTTAGATCTCGGGGGGTACGAGCAGTACTTC.